The source of this T cell receptor beta chain is a study of cytomegalovirus exposure and HLA in healthy donors. Looking at the study overall: As released early, the data held some 80 million unique TCRs from HLA-typed donors. The study's findings and limits: Cytomegalovirus association was listed for 164 TCR beta chains.

The PCR ran on 60 Vbeta and 13 Jbeta primers. Here immunoSEQ multiplex PCR was the method, and the copy in TCRdb shows in-frame clones only, minus some. This table holds under 150,000 clones, 87% found once. Trimming removed 2 bases at V and 8 bases at J, with 16 bases between. The CDR3 loop spans 15 amino acids. CDR1 is SNHLY, CDR2 FYNNEI, per germline. With regard to this clone: Its antigen is not identified.

The V gene is TRBV2, the J gene TRBJ2-1, with D possibly TRBD2 on 5 matching bases. The source is a woman in her twenties or thirties in good health and CMV-seronegative. Sequenced sample: PBMCs. CDR3: CASSEWETSSDEQFF. For the CDR3, the DNA is TGTGCCAGCAGTGAATGGGAGACCTCCAGTGATGAGCAGTTCTTC.